The text below deals with one TCR beta chain. The antigen is undetermined. Some 30,000 T cell genomes, or 200 to 250 ng DNA, went into the sorted-subset replicate PCRs. Per the original methods: ImmunoSEQ output lacked quality scores and full-length reads, limiting matched filtering. Data came from immunoSEQ multiplex PCR; TCRdb stores just in-frame clones and leaves some out. The V and J calls and clone size are taken from that table; D and trimming were inferred from the DNA. Among fewer than 2.5 million clones listed, 93% were seen once. The data derive from a study of shared clonotypes between healthy human individuals. Notes on the study in general: Having only a few donors restricted how much genetic and exposure-history diversity was captured. Approximately 4.9% of naive CD4 clonotypes were shared across four donors.

The sequence was obtained from a young man in good health. Some clones in this sample may be carry-over from other donors' samples. Sequenced material: naive CD4+ T cells from PBMCs. As to subset: CD45RA+ positively selected.

CDR3 sequence reads: CASRKTEANEKLFF. Written as DNA, the CDR3 is TGTGCCAGCAGAAAGACAGAGGCTAATGAAAAACTGTTTTTT. The chain combines TRBV6-1 with TRBJ1-4; tentatively, D is TRBD1 (5 bases). CDR3 length equals 14 residues. V was clipped by 6 bases and J by 3 bases, with 11 bases between them. Germline V lookup: CDR1 MNHNS, CDR2 SASEGT.